This T cell receptor delta chain derives from a study of gamma-delta T cells after stem cell transplantation. TCRdb reapplied CATT to the RT-PCR reads. The sample includes approximately 2,000 delta-chain clones, about 3.8% of them seen just once. Germline CDR1 GEAIGNYY, CDR2 EKD. This CDR3 comprises 16 residues. V was pared by 0 bases and J by 0 bases, with 5 bases of the junction left unmatched. This clone is medium-sized in the sample. The V call is TRDV2, the J call TRDJ1, with TRDD3 identical over 8 bases. The specimen was gamma-delta T cells. This TCR derives from a human donor. It is not recorded whose cells these are; they may come from a transplant donor. Here the CDR3 reads CACDTLLGGHTDKLIF. The CDR3 bases are TGTGCCTGTGACACCCTACTGGGGGGACACACCGATAAACTCATCTTT.